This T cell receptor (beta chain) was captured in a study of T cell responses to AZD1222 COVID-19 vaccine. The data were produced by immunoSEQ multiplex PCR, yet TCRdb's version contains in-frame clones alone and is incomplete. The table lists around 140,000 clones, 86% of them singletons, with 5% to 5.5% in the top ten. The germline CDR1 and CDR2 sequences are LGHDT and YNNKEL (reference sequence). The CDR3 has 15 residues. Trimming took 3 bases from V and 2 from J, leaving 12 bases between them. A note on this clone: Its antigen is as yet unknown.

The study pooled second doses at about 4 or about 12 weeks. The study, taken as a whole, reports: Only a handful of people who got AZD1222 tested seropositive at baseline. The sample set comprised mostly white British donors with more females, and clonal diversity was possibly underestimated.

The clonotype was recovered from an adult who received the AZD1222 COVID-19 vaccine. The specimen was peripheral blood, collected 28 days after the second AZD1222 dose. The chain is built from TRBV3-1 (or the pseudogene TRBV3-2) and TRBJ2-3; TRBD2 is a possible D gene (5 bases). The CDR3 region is CASSQTSGSTDTQYF. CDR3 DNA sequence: TGTGCCAGCAGCCAGACAAGCGGCTCCACAGATACGCAGTATTTT.